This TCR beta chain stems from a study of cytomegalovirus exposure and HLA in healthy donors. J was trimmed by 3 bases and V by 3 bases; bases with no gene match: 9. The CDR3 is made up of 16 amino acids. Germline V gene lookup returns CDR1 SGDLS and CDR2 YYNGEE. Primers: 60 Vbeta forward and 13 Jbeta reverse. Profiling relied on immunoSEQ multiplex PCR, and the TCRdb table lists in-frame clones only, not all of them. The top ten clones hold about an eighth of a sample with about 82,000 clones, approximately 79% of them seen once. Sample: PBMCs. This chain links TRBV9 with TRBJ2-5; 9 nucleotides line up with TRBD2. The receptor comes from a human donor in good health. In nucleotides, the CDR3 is TGTGCCAGCAGCGGATCTAGCGGGGAGGCGGAAGAGACCCAGTACTTC. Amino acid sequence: CASSGSSGEAEETQYF. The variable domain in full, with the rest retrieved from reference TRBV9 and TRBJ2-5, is DSGVTQTPKHLITATGQRVTLRCSPRSGDLSVYWYQQSLDQGLQFLIQYYNGEERAKGNILERFSAQQFPDLHSELNLSSLELGDSALYFCASSGSSGEAEETQYFGPGTRLLVL.